This TCR beta chain was recorded in a study of blood T cell repertoires in COVID-19. As handled by the study authors: Counts of nucleated cells, estimated from reference gene primer amplification, were obtained. Assay: immunoSEQ multiplex PCR; the TCRdb copy retains only in-frame clones and omits some. That table is the source of V, J and clone size, and D and trimming were worked out from the DNA. Of some 210,000 clones listed, around 89% are singletons. Germline V gene lookup returns CDR1 MGHDK and CDR2 SYGVNS. The CDR3 has 14 residues. The ends lost 10 bases at V and 4 bases at J; junction bases unmatched: 12.

Material: peripheral blood. The V and J genes are TRBV25-1 and TRBJ1-1; 7 bases agree with TRBD1. The TCR sequence derives from a woman between 40 and 50 years old with acute or convalescent COVID-19. CDR3 sequence reads: CATGGLYGGTEAFF. The CDR3 DNA follows: TGTGCCACAGGGGGTCTTTACGGCGGCACTGAAGCTTTCTTT. Based on the CDR3 plus reference TRBV25-1 and TRBJ1-1, the full variable domain is EADIYQTPRYLVIGTGKKITLECSQTMGHDKMYWYQQDPGMELHLIHYSYGVNSTEKGDLSSESTVSRIRTEHFPLTLESARPSHTSQYLCATGGLYGGTEAFFGQGTRLTVV.